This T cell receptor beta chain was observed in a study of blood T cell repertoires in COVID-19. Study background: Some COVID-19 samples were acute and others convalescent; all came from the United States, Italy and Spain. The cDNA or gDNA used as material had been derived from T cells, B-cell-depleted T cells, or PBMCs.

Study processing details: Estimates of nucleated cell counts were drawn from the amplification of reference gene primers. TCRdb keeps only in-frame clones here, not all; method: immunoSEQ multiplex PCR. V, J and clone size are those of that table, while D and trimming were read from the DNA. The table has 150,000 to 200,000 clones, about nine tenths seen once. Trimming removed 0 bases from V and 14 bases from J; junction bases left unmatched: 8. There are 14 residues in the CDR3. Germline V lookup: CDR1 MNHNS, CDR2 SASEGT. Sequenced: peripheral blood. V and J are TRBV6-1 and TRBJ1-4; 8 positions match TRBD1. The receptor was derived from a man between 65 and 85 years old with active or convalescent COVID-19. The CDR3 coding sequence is TGTGCCAGCAGTGAAGCAGGGACAGGCTTCCCTCTGTTTTTT. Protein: CASSEAGTGFPLFF.